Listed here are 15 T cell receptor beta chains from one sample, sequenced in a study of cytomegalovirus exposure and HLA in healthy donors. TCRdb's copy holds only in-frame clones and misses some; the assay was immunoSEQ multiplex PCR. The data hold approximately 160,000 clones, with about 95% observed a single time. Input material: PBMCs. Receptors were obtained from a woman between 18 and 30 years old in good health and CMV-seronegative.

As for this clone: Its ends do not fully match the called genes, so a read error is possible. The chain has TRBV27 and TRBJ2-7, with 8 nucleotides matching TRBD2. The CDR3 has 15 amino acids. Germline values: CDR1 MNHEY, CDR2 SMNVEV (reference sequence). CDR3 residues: CASRLAGTRGYEQYF. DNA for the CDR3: TGTGCCAGCCGTTTAGCGGGGACTCGAGGTTACGAGCAGTACTTC.

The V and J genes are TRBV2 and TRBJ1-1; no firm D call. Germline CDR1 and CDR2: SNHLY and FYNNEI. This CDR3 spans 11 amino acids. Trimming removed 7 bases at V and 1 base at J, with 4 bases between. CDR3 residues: CASTRNTEAFF. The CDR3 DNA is TGTGCCAGCACCCGGAACACTGAAGCTTTCTTT.

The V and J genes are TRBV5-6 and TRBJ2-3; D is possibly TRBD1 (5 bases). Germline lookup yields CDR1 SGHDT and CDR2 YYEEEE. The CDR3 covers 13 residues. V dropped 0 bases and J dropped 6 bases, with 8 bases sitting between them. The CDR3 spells CASSLGRADTQYF. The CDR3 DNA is TGTGCCAGCAGCTTGGGCAGGGCGGATACGCAGTATTTT.

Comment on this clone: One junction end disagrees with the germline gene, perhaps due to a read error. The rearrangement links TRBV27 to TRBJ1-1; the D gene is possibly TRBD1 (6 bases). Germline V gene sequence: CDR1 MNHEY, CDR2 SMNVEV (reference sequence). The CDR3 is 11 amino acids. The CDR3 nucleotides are TGTGCCAGCAGTTATAACAGGGTTTACGTCTTT. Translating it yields CASSYNRVYVF.

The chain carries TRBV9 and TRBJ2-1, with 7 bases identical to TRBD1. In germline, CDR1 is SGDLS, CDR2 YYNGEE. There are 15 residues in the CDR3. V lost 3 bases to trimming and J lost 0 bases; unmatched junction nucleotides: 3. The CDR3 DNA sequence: TGTGCCAGCAGCGCACAGGGGACCTCCTACAATGAGCAGTTCTTC. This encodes CASSAQGTSYNEQFF. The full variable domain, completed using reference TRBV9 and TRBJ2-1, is DSGVTQTPKHLITATGQRVTLRCSPRSGDLSVYWYQQSLDQGLQFLIQYYNGEERAKGNILERFSAQQFPDLHSELNLSSLELGDSALYFCASSAQGTSYNEQFFGPGTRLTVL.

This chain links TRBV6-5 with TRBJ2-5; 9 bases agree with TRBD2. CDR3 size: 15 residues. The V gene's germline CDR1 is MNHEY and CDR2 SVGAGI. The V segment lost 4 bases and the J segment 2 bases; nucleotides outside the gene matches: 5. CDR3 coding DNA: TGTGCCAGCAGTTTTGTGAGCGGGGGGCAAGAGACCCAGTACTTC. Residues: CASSFVSGGQETQYF.

The CDR3 region is CASSPGLAGNTGELFF. CDR3 sequence (DNA): TGTGCCAGCAGCCCGGGACTAGCGGGCAACACCGGGGAGCTGTTTTTT. The chain couples TRBV7-2 to TRBJ2-2, with 12 bases fitting TRBD2. In germline, CDR1 is SGHTA, CDR2 FQGNSA. This CDR3 contains 16 residues. The trim removed 5 bases at V and 2 bases at J, leaving 3 bases unmatched.

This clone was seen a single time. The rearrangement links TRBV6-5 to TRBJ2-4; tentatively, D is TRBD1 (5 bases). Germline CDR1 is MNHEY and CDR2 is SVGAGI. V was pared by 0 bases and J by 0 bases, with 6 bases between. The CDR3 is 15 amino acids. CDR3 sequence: CASSYSTAAKNIQYF. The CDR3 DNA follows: TGTGCCAGCAGTTACTCGACAGCAGCCAAAAACATTCAGTACTTC.

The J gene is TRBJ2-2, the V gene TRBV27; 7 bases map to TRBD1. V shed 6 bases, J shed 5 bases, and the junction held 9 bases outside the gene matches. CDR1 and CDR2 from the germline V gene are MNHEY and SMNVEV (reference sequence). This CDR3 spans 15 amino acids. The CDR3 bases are TGTGCCAGCAGCGGACAGGTCCTGGGGACCGGGGAGCTGTTTTTT. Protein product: CASSGQVLGTGELFF.

The CDR3 DNA reads TGTGCCTGGACCAAAAACGGAATCCGGGACAATGAGCAGTTCTTC. This encodes CAWTKNGIRDNEQFF. The chain couples TRBV30 to TRBJ2-1; D is unclear. The CDR3 contains 15 residues. Germline assignment: CDR1 GTSNPN and CDR2 SVGIG (reference sequence). V was clipped by 4 bases and J by 5 bases, with 18 bases between them.

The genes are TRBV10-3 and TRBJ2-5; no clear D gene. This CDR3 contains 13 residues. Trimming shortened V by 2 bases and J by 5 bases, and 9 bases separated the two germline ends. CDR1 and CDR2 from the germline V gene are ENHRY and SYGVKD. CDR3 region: CAISEIYGETQYF. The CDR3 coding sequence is TGTGCCATCAGTGAGATTTACGGGGAGACCCAGTACTTC.

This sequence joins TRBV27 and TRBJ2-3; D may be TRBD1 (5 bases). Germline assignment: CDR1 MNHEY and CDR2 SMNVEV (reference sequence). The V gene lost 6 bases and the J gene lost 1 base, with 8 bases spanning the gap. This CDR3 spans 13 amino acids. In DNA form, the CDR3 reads TGTGCCAGCAGGGGGCTTGGCACAGATACGCAGTATTTT. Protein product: CASRGLGTDTQYF.

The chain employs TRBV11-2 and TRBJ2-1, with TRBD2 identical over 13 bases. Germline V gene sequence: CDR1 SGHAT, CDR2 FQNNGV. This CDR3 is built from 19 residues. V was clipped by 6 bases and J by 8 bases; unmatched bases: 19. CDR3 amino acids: CASSSRSHPTSGGVDEQFF. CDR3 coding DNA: TGTGCCAGCAGTTCTCGGTCCCACCCCACTAGCGGGGGGGTTGATGAGCAGTTCTTC.

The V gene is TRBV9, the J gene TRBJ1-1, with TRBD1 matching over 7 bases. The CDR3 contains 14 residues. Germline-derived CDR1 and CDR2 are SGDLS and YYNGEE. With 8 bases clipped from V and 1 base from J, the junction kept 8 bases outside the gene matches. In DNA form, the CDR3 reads TGTGCCAGTGCTGTGGGGACAGAGAACACTGAAGCTTTCTTT. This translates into CASAVGTENTEAFF.

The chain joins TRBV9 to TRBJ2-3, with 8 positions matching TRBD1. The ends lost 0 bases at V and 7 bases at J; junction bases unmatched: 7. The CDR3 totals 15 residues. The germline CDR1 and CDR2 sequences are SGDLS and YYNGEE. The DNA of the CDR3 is TGTGCCAGCAGCGTAGGGGCAGGGGGCCAATATACGCAGTATTTT. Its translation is CASSVGAGGQYTQYF.